Listed below are T cell receptor beta chains from one sample, sequenced in a study of T cell responses to AZD1222 COVID-19 vaccine. Clones were read by immunoSEQ multiplex PCR, and TCRdb kept only the in-frame ones, dropping some. The repertoire has 75,000 to 90,000 clones, 80% to 95% of them found once; the top ten carry around 5.1%. The source material was peripheral blood, sampled 28 days after the second AZD1222 dose. All receptors come from an adult who received the AZD1222 COVID-19 vaccine. Each CDR3 is given with its conserved first and last residue. Fields, in order: J gene, clone size, D gene, V gene, CDR3 DNA, CDR3 protein. D genes are given only for firm matches. Some rows have no size entry. The others give once, few or many, or a class for an expanded clone.

j_gene: TRBJ2-3; abundance: -; d_gene: TRBD1; v_gene: TRBV15; CDR3nt: TGTGCCACCAGCAGATGGGCCGACAGGGGGGGAACAGATACGCAGTATTTT; CDR3aa: CATSRWADRGGTDTQYF
j_gene: TRBJ2-1; abundance: -; d_gene: -; v_gene: TRBV4-3; CDR3nt: TGCGCCAGCAGCCAAGAATCCAGGTATTTGAATGAGCAGTTCTTC; CDR3aa: CASSQESRYLNEQFF
j_gene: TRBJ1-5; abundance: -; d_gene: -; v_gene: TRBV30; CDR3nt: TGTGCCTTTCAGGGTCGGAATCAGCCCCAGCATTTT; CDR3aa: CAFQGRNQPQHF
j_gene: TRBJ1-1; abundance: -; d_gene: TRBD1; v_gene: TRBV19; CDR3nt: TGTGCCAGTAGGACCTATGGGGACAGGGCGCACACTGAAGCTTTCTTT; CDR3aa: CASRTYGDRAHTEAFF
j_gene: TRBJ1-5; abundance: -; d_gene: -; v_gene: TRBV4-1; CDR3nt: TGCGCCAGCAGCCAAGATGGGCAGGGGAACAATCAGCCCCAGCATTTT; CDR3aa: CASSQDGQGNNQPQHF
j_gene: TRBJ2-1; abundance: -; d_gene: TRBD2; v_gene: TRBV7-9; CDR3nt: TGTGCCAGCAGCTTAGGGGGACTAGCGGGAGGGAACGCTGAGCAGTTCTTC; CDR3aa: CASSLGGLAGGNAEQFF
j_gene: TRBJ2-5; abundance: -; d_gene: -; v_gene: TRBV28; CDR3nt: TGTGCCAGCAGTTCCCCCCCAGGCGGGACCGGAAAGACCCAGTACTTC; CDR3aa: CASSSPPGGTGKTQYF
j_gene: TRBJ1-2; abundance: -; d_gene: -; v_gene: TRBV20-1; CDR3nt: TGCAGTGCTAGTCACAGGGTCGGCTACACCTTC; CDR3aa: CSASHRVGYTF
j_gene: TRBJ1-1; abundance: -; d_gene: TRBD1; v_gene: TRBV19; CDR3nt: TGTGCCAGTAGTATAAGGGGGCGGGAGACTGAAGCTTTCTTT; CDR3aa: CASSIRGRETEAFF
j_gene: TRBJ1-2; abundance: -; d_gene: -; v_gene: TRBV29-1; CDR3nt: TGCAGCGTTGAATCCCGGTCGGGGGGTAACTATGGCTACACCTTC; CDR3aa: CSVESRSGGNYGYTF
j_gene: TRBJ2-7; abundance: -; d_gene: -; v_gene: TRBV4-1; CDR3nt: TGCGCCAGCAGCCAAGAAGTAGGTGGGAGTTACTACGAGCAGTACTTC; CDR3aa: CASSQEVGGSYYEQYF
j_gene: TRBJ2-5; abundance: -; d_gene: TRBD2; v_gene: TRBV2; CDR3nt: TGTGCCAGCAGGGAACTAGCGGGAGAGGGGCAAGAGACCCAGTACTTC; CDR3aa: CASRELAGEGQETQYF
j_gene: TRBJ1-6; abundance: few; d_gene: -; v_gene: TRBV5-5; CDR3nt: TGTGCCAGCAGCTTGTGGTCAGGCTCCTATAATTCACCCCTCCACTTT; CDR3aa: CASSLWSGSYNSPLHF
j_gene: TRBJ2-3; abundance: -; d_gene: -; v_gene: TRBV15; CDR3nt: TGTGCCACCAGCAGAGATACTAACACAGATACGCAGTATTTT; CDR3aa: CATSRDTNTDTQYF
j_gene: TRBJ1-2; abundance: -; d_gene: -; v_gene: TRBV6-1; CDR3nt: TGTGCCAGCAGTGAAGCGGTAGAGGGGTCTCTAGGCTACACCTTC; CDR3aa: CASSEAVEGSLGYTF
j_gene: TRBJ1-4; abundance: -; d_gene: -; v_gene: TRBV15; CDR3nt: TGTGCCACCAGCAGAGACGTTGGGGGGGAAAAACTGTTTTTT; CDR3aa: CATSRDVGGEKLFF
j_gene: TRBJ1-2; abundance: -; d_gene: -; v_gene: TRBV7-9; CDR3nt: TGTGCCAGCAGCTCCCTGGGGGGCAGGGGCGGCTATGGCTACACCTTC; CDR3aa: CASSSLGGRGGYGYTF
j_gene: TRBJ1-4; abundance: -; d_gene: -; v_gene: TRBV7-6; CDR3nt: TGTGCCAGCAGCGAGCGGGAGGATTATAATGAAAAACTGTTTTTT; CDR3aa: CASSEREDYNEKLFF
j_gene: TRBJ2-6; abundance: -; d_gene: -; v_gene: TRBV30; CDR3nt: TGTGCCTGGAGTGGACAGCTCGGCGGGGCCAACGTCCTGACTTTC; CDR3aa: CAWSGQLGGANVLTF
j_gene: TRBJ1-5; abundance: -; d_gene: -; v_gene: TRBV4-1; CDR3nt: TGCGCCAGCAGCCAAGTTAGTCGGTCAGTCTTTTCCAATCAGCCCCAGCATTTT; CDR3aa: CASSQVSRSVFSNQPQHF
j_gene: TRBJ2-5; abundance: once; d_gene: -; v_gene: TRBV27; CDR3nt: TGTGCCAGCGGGGAGTTTGGGGGGCAAGAGACCCAGTACTTC; CDR3aa: CASGEFGGQETQYF
j_gene: TRBJ1-1; abundance: -; d_gene: TRBD1; v_gene: TRBV28; CDR3nt: TGTGCCAGCAGTTCTCAGGGGGACACTGAAGCTTTCTTT; CDR3aa: CASSSQGDTEAFF
j_gene: TRBJ2-3; abundance: -; d_gene: -; v_gene: TRBV29-1; CDR3nt: TGCAGCGTTGATTGGGGGACGGGGCCAGATACGCAGTATTTT; CDR3aa: CSVDWGTGPDTQYF
j_gene: TRBJ2-3; abundance: -; d_gene: TRBD2; v_gene: TRBV5-5; CDR3nt: TGTGCCAGCAGTTGGCGGGCGGGAGGGACAGATACGCAGTATTTT; CDR3aa: CASSWRAGGTDTQYF
j_gene: TRBJ1-2; abundance: once; d_gene: -; v_gene: TRBV12-3/TRBV12-4; CDR3nt: TGTGCCAGCAGTCCGCGATCCTTTGGCTACACCTTC; CDR3aa: CASSPRSFGYTF
j_gene: TRBJ2-5; abundance: -; d_gene: -; v_gene: TRBV12-3/TRBV12-4; CDR3nt: TGTGCCAGCAGTCCCCTGATCCAGACCCAGTACTTC; CDR3aa: CASSPLIQTQYF
j_gene: TRBJ2-4; abundance: -; d_gene: -; v_gene: TRBV6-2/TRBV6-3; CDR3nt: TGTGCCAGCAGTTACGGGACGGGAGATGGGTACTTC; CDR3aa: CASSYGTGDGYF
j_gene: TRBJ2-7; abundance: -; d_gene: TRBD2; v_gene: TRBV14; CDR3nt: TGTGCCAGCAGCCAGCGGACTAGCGCGTTCTACGAGCAGTACTTC; CDR3aa: CASSQRTSAFYEQYF
j_gene: TRBJ1-2; abundance: -; d_gene: TRBD1; v_gene: TRBV29-1; CDR3nt: TGCAGCGTTGGGCAGGGGGATAGTTACTACACCTTC; CDR3aa: CSVGQGDSYYTF
j_gene: TRBJ2-5; abundance: -; d_gene: TRBD2; v_gene: TRBV6-2/TRBV6-3; CDR3nt: TGTGCCAGCAGTCCCAGGTTGACTAGCGGGAGCGAGACCCAGTACTTC; CDR3aa: CASSPRLTSGSETQYF
j_gene: TRBJ2-2; abundance: once; d_gene: TRBD2; v_gene: TRBV5-1; CDR3nt: TGCGCCAGCAGCCGGGAGGGCGGGGCTACGAACACCGGGGAGCTGTTTTTT; CDR3aa: CASSREGGATNTGELFF
j_gene: TRBJ1-1; abundance: -; d_gene: TRBD1; v_gene: TRBV7-3; CDR3nt: TGTGCCAGCAGCTTAACAGGGAACAGGGGAGGCACTGAAGCTTTCTTT; CDR3aa: CASSLTGNRGGTEAFF
j_gene: TRBJ2-7; abundance: -; d_gene: TRBD2; v_gene: TRBV5-6; CDR3nt: TGTGCCAGCAGCTTGGGGAGCGGGAGGGGGTACGAGCAGTACTTC; CDR3aa: CASSLGSGRGYEQYF
j_gene: TRBJ2-1; abundance: -; d_gene: -; v_gene: TRBV2; CDR3nt: TGTGCCAGCAGTGAATGGGGGCAGGTCGATGAGCAGTTCTTC; CDR3aa: CASSEWGQVDEQFF
j_gene: TRBJ2-7; abundance: -; d_gene: -; v_gene: TRBV7-2; CDR3nt: TGTGCCAGCAGCTTAGCCGGCCGACCCGGCTACGAGCAGTACTTC; CDR3aa: CASSLAGRPGYEQYF
j_gene: TRBJ2-2; abundance: -; d_gene: -; v_gene: TRBV27; CDR3nt: TGTGCCAGCAGTTTTCTAGATCGTAGGGAGCTGTTTTTT; CDR3aa: CASSFLDRRELFF
j_gene: TRBJ2-1; abundance: -; d_gene: -; v_gene: TRBV29-1; CDR3nt: TGCAGCGTTGAATATCAATCAAATGAGCAGTTCTTC; CDR3aa: CSVEYQSNEQFF
j_gene: TRBJ2-7; abundance: -; d_gene: -; v_gene: TRBV5-3; CDR3nt: TGTGCCAGAAGCACGCGGAATCCCTACGAGCAGTACTTC; CDR3aa: CARSTRNPYEQYF
j_gene: TRBJ1-6; abundance: -; d_gene: -; v_gene: TRBV5-6; CDR3nt: TGTGCCAGCAGCTATAGCTCCTATAATTCACCCCTCCACTTT; CDR3aa: CASSYSSYNSPLHF
j_gene: TRBJ1-2; abundance: -; d_gene: -; v_gene: TRBV6-5; CDR3nt: TGTGCCAGCTCCCGCCCTAACTATGGCTACACCTTC; CDR3aa: CASSRPNYGYTF
j_gene: TRBJ2-3; abundance: -; d_gene: -; v_gene: TRBV5-6; CDR3nt: TGTGCCAGCAGCTTGTACGGCAGCCTTTCTACGCAGTATTTT; CDR3aa: CASSLYGSLSTQYF
j_gene: TRBJ2-6; abundance: many; d_gene: TRBD1; v_gene: TRBV6-5; CDR3nt: TGTGCCAGCACTGGGACAGGGACTGGGGCCAACGTCCTGACTTTC; CDR3aa: CASTGTGTGANVLTF
j_gene: TRBJ2-3; abundance: -; d_gene: -; v_gene: TRBV30; CDR3nt: TGTGCCTGGTCCACAGGAGGGTCTGGCACAGATACGCAGTATTTT; CDR3aa: CAWSTGGSGTDTQYF
j_gene: TRBJ1-2; abundance: -; d_gene: -; v_gene: TRBV7-2; CDR3nt: TGTGCCAGCGCCGACACCGGGACGAACTATGGCTACACCTTC; CDR3aa: CASADTGTNYGYTF
j_gene: TRBJ1-2; abundance: once; d_gene: -; v_gene: TRBV28; CDR3nt: TGTGCCAGCAGTTTTGGGGGGCGGGGCTACACCTTC; CDR3aa: CASSFGGRGYTF
j_gene: TRBJ2-7; abundance: once; d_gene: -; v_gene: TRBV7-2; CDR3nt: TGTGCCAGCAGCGCGGGACAGCGCGTTACCTACGAGCAGTACTTC; CDR3aa: CASSAGQRVTYEQYF
j_gene: TRBJ1-3; abundance: -; d_gene: -; v_gene: TRBV14; CDR3nt: TGTGCCAGCAGCCGACAAGGAGAGCTTCGGACCATATATTTT; CDR3aa: CASSRQGELRTIYF
j_gene: TRBJ2-7; abundance: few; d_gene: TRBD2; v_gene: TRBV2; CDR3nt: TGTGCCACCCTGGGAGGGGAGGGACTTCAACTCTTC; CDR3aa: CATLGGEGLQLF
j_gene: TRBJ1-2; abundance: -; d_gene: -; v_gene: TRBV27; CDR3nt: TGTGCCAGCAGTTTCTCTCTACTGACTGGTGGCTACACCTTC; CDR3aa: CASSFSLLTGGYTF
j_gene: TRBJ1-1; abundance: -; d_gene: -; v_gene: TRBV5-1; CDR3nt: TGCGCCAGCAGCTTAGGGAGTATAAATCTCTCAGGGCATCTGAACACTGAAGCTTTCTTT; CDR3aa: CASSLGSINLSGHLNTEAFF
j_gene: TRBJ2-7; abundance: -; d_gene: -; v_gene: TRBV2; CDR3nt: TGTGCCAGCAGCGCGACCCGAGGTTTGGGCGAGCAGTACTTC; CDR3aa: CASSATRGLGEQYF
j_gene: TRBJ1-2; abundance: once; d_gene: -; v_gene: TRBV9; CDR3nt: TGTGCCAGCAGCCCCGGGGGGGCTAACTATGGCTACACCTTC; CDR3aa: CASSPGGANYGYTF